This TCR beta chain comes out of a study of blood T cell repertoires in COVID-19 (TCRdb year 2020). Turning to the overall study: The collaborator samples originated in the United States, Italy and Spain and spanned the acute and convalescent phases of COVID-19. The repertoires were made available in a free public database intended to serve as a resource for research on the immune response to SARS-CoV-2. A de-identified subject ID, COVID-19 status, age in years and sex were almost always included in the sample metadata. Where HLA class I and class II types were available, the types were taken from metadata supplied by the sample provider, not from assay-based typing. The samples were drawn from two sources: the first 160 participants of the ongoing ImmuneRACE study, and about 1,300 subjects contributed by 6 global collaborators. Deeply sampled blood TCRbeta repertoires from subjects exposed to, actively infected with, or recovered from COVID-19 were included in the dataset. The prospective study material was composed of cDNA or gDNA derived from T cells, B-cell-depleted T cells, or PBMCs. What the authors observed across the whole study: How much clinical and demographic metadata was included differed by source and by participant, and the metadata was provided uncurated.

Whole blood was collected in K2EDTA tubes by collaborating institutions according to the institutions' own protocols. For TCRbeta analysis, collaborators shipped samples as frozen whole blood, isolated PBMCs, or DNA extracted from either of those sample types. The germline V gene yields SGHTA for CDR1 and FQGNSA for CDR2. Cut back by 0 bases and 1 base, the V and J ends lie 3 bases apart. Spanning cysteine to phenylalanine, the CDR3 consists of 13 amino acids. Only the CDR3 portion is preserved as DNA: 39 bases, with reading frame beginning at the first base. The immunoSEQ Assay, a bias-controlled multiplex PCR, was used to amplify TCRbeta CDR3 regions from genomic DNA. In the paper's pipeline: Within the assay, amplification of reference gene primers was used to estimate how many nucleated cells each sample contained. Sequence reads were collapsed and filtered to measure the absolute abundance of every unique TCRbeta CDR3 rearrangement. For each sample, productive Simpson clonality was calculated by taking the square root of Simpson's diversity index across productive rearrangements. Drawn from immuneACCESS, this table holds only the in-frame rearrangements with V and J called that TCRdb kept. Clones are partly lost; checked studies trace under half to an unresolved V gene and leave the rest unexplained. The DNA gave D and trimming, while V, J and clone size come from that table. The sample includes approximately 150,000 clones, with around 87% observed a single time. The top ten clonotypes cover about 2.1% of the sample.

A note on this clone: No antigen is known for it. No much larger clonotype is one base removed from it; base qualities were not supplied.

This receptor was obtained from a man between 70 and 80 years old with active COVID-19. Sequenced sample: peripheral blood. Recombination linked TRBV7-2 to TRBJ1-2; no D gene call is confident. The CDR3 in this case is CASSLARNYGYTF. The DNA sequence follows: TGTGCCAGCAGCTTAGCCCGTAACTATGGCTACACCTTC.